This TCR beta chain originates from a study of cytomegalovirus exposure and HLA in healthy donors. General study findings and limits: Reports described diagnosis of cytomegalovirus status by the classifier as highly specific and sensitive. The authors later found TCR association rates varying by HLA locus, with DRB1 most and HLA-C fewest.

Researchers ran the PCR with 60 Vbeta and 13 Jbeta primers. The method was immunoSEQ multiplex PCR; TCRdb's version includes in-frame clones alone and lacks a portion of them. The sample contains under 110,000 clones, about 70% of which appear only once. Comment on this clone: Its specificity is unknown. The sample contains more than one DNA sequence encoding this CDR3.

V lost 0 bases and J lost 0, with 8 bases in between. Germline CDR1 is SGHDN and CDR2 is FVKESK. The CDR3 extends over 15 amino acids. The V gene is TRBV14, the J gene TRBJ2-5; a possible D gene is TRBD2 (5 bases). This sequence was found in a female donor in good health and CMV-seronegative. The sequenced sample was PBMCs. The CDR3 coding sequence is TGTGCCAGCAGCCAAGATAGCGTCTACCAAGAGACCCAGTACTTC. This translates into CASSQDSVYQETQYF.